What follows are 16 T cell receptor beta chains derived from one specimen sequenced in a study of T cells after yellow fever vaccination. TCRdb independently ran MiXCR on the 5' RACE reads; one entry per CDR3 protein. This table holds approximately 580,000 distinct CDR3 sequences, about 17% found once. Sequencing used PBMCs, obtained less than 6 days after the first yellow fever vaccination. The origin of the receptors is a man in his late teens or twenties who received the YFV17D yellow fever vaccine.

Ten or more counts support this clonotype. The chain carries TRBV29-1 and TRBJ2-1; the D gene is possibly TRBD2 (5 bases). CDR1 is SQVTM, CDR2 ANQGSEA, per germline. V was trimmed by 5 bases and J by 7 bases, leaving 18 bases between them. The CDR3 is 14 residues long. This CDR3 is CSVSRPPGFNEQFF. In DNA, the CDR3 is TGCAGCGTTTCCCGACCCCCGGGATTTAATGAGCAGTTCTTC.

The chain is built from TRBV7-8 and TRBJ1-2; TRBD1 is a possible D gene (5 bases). The V end was cut by 1 base, the J end by 5 bases, with 14 bases between. Per germline, CDR1 SGHVS and CDR2 FQNEAQ. The CDR3 spans 15 residues. The CDR3 bases are TGTGCCAGCAGCTTAGTGGCAGGGACCTATTATGGCTACACCTTC. It encodes CASSLVAGTYYGYTF. The complete variable domain, with remaining parts taken from reference TRBV7-8 and TRBJ1-2, reads GAGVSQSPRYKVAKRGQDVALRCDPISGHVSLFWYQQALGQGPEFLTYFQNEAQLDKSGLPSDRFFAERPEGSVSTLKIQRTQQEDSAVYLCASSLVAGTYYGYTFGSGTRLTVV.

The chain employs TRBV15 and TRBJ2-5, with D perhaps matching TRBD1 (6 bases). Germline V CDR1 and CDR2: LNHNV, YYDKDF (reference sequence). The V and J ends lost 1 base and 0 bases respectively, with 9 bases between them. The CDR3 contains 15 residues. CDR3 amino acids: CATSRAGQYQETQYF. The DNA for the CDR3 is TGTGCCACCAGCAGAGCCGGACAGTACCAAGAGACCCAGTACTTC.

This clonotype was seen more than once but under ten times. This chain connects TRBV29-1 to TRBJ2-2; 7 bases fit TRBD1. Germline CDR1 is SQVTM and CDR2 is ANQGSEA. CDR3 length: 15 amino acids. V trimming: 2 bases; J trimming: 1 base; junction bases outside the gene matches: 4. CDR3 protein: CSVEQGDKNTGELFF. Here the CDR3 DNA reads TGCAGCGTTGAACAGGGGGATAAGAACACCGGGGAGCTGTTTTTT.

There are a few counts of this clonotype. V gene TRBV10-3 combines with J gene TRBJ2-1; D is perhaps TRBD2 (5 bases). V dropped 0 bases and J dropped 5 bases, with 8 bases sitting between them. This CDR3 contains 14 residues. The germline CDR1 and CDR2 sequences are ENHRY and SYGVKD. In DNA, the CDR3 is TGTGCCATCAGTGAGTCGAGGGCGGACAATGAGCAGTTCTTC. As protein: CAISESRADNEQFF.

Only one count was recorded for this clonotype. In DNA, the CDR3 is TGTGCCAGCAAACACGTGACAGGGGCCACAGATACGCAGTATTTT. Translated: CASKHVTGATDTQYF. V gene TRBV6-1 combines with J gene TRBJ2-3; 8 nucleotides match TRBD1. This CDR3 contains 15 residues. The trim removed 7 bases at V and 2 bases at J, leaving 8 bases unmatched. Germline CDR1 and CDR2: MNHNS and SASEGT.

This clonotype showed up just a few times. The chain combines TRBV7-3 with TRBJ1-1; D is undetermined. Trimming cost V 0 bases and J 3 bases, with 5 bases left between them. Germline lookup yields CDR1 SGHTA and CDR2 FQGTGA. This CDR3 is 13 amino acids long. The chain's CDR3 is CASSLTQDTEAFF. CDR3 bases: TGTGCCAGCAGCTTAACGCAGGACACTGAAGCTTTCTTT.

The rearrangement links TRBV19 to TRBJ2-1; 9 nucleotides match TRBD2. V was pared by 4 bases and J by 7 bases, with 8 bases of the junction left unmatched. The CDR3 length is 15 residues. Looked up from germline, CDR1 is LNHDA and CDR2 is SQIVND (reference sequence). The chain's CDR3 is CASSTSAGGFNEQFF. As DNA, the CDR3 is TGTGCCAGTAGTACCTCGGCGGGGGGGTTTAATGAGCAGTTCTTC.

The chain has TRBV7-9 and TRBJ2-2; 9 nucleotides agree with TRBD1. The CDR3 has 15 amino acids. V lost 5 bases, J lost 5 bases, and 6 bases stayed unmatched. Germline CDR1 SEHNR, CDR2 FQNEAQ (reference sequence). CDR3 nucleotides: TGTGCCAGCAGCCCAGGACAGGGGCGGACCGGGGAGCTGTTTTTT. Residues: CASSPGQGRTGELFF.

This clonotype appeared a few times. This rearrangement joins TRBV7-8 to TRBJ2-3; 7 bases map to TRBD2. The CDR3 contains 15 residues. V shed 3 bases and J 0 bases; nucleotides not matched to a gene: 3. The germline gives CDR1 SGHVS, CDR2 FQNEAQ. In nucleotides, the CDR3 is TGTGCCAGCAGCTTCTCTAGCGGTAGCACAGATACGCAGTATTTT. Translation: CASSFSSGSTDTQYF.

This clonotype showed up just a few times. Relative to the germline gene, one junction end is altered; a read error may explain this. V usage is TRBV28 and J usage is TRBJ2-4; a possible D gene is TRBD2 (6 bases). There are 12 residues in the CDR3. Germline CDR1 and CDR2: MDHEN and SYDVKM. CDR3 residues: CASRDRDSRRDF. The CDR3 DNA reads TGTGCCAGCAGGGACCGGGACTCCCGAAGGGACTTC.

This clonotype appeared a few times. The chain has TRBV6-2 or TRBV6-3 and TRBJ2-1, with D tentatively TRBD1 or TRBD2 (5 bases each). The CDR3 has 14 amino acids. V lost 2 bases to trimming and J lost 6 bases, with 11 bases between them. CDR1 and CDR2 (germline): MNHEY, SVGEGT. The CDR3 spells CASSYPGTLNEQFF. CDR3 DNA sequence: TGTGCCAGCAGTTACCCCGGGACGCTCAATGAGCAGTTCTTC.

V is TRBV15 and J is TRBJ1-1, with D tentatively TRBD1 (5 bases). The germline V gene has CDR1 LNHNV and CDR2 YYDKDF (reference sequence). V dropped 3 bases and J dropped 1 base, with 12 bases sitting between them. The CDR3 runs to 15 residues. The CDR3 nucleotides read TGTGCCACCAGCAGGGCTACAGGTGGGAACACTGAAGCTTTCTTT. Its protein is CATSRATGGNTEAFF.

For the CDR3, the DNA is TGTGCCAGCAGCTTTCTGGGGGGTTTGGATACGCAGTATTTT. Amino acids: CASSFLGGLDTQYF. The gene calls are TRBV7-9 and TRBJ2-3; possibly TRBD2 for D (6 bases). The length of the CDR3 is 14 residues. The V gene lost 3 bases and the J gene lost 6 bases, with 13 bases spanning the gap. Germline CDR1 and CDR2: SEHNR and FQNEAQ (reference sequence). Full variable domain (remainder filled in from reference TRBV7-9 and TRBJ2-3): DTGVSQNPRHKITKRGQNVTFRCDPISEHNRLYWYRQTLGQGPEFLTYFQNEAQLEKSRLLSDRFSAERPKGSFSTLEIQRTEQGDSAMYLCASSFLGGLDTQYFGPGTRLTVL.

The table lists this clonotype with many counts. This chain uses TRBV7-2 with TRBJ2-3, with unresolved D. Germline assignment: CDR1 SGHTA and CDR2 FQGNSA. The V gene lost 2 bases and the J gene lost 0 bases, with 6 bases spanning the gap. The CDR3 is made up of 14 amino acids. The CDR3 nucleotides read TGTGCCAGCAGCTTAATGGCGAGCACAGATACGCAGTATTTT. This encodes CASSLMASTDTQYF.

The rearrangement joins TRBV13 to TRBJ1-1; no reliable D call. V was shortened by 2 bases and J by 8 bases, with 9 bases between the two germline ends. CDR3 length: 12 residues. Germline assignment: CDR1 PRHDT and CDR2 FYEKMQ (reference sequence). The CDR3 DNA reads as TGTGCCAGCAGCTTAATCGAGAACGAAGCTTTCTTT. Translating it yields CASSLIENEAFF.